This is a list of T cell receptor beta chains from one sample in a study of blood T cell repertoires in COVID-19. Using immunoSEQ multiplex PCR, the repertoire was profiled, and TCRdb retains in-frame clones only, with some absent. Among 80,000 or so clones listed, approximately 78% were seen once. The sequencing input was peripheral blood. Receptors were obtained from a man in his 60s with acute or convalescent COVID-19. CDR3s include the opening cysteine and the closing phenylalanine or tryptophan. The order of the fields is clone size, D gene, J gene, V gene, CDR3 protein, CDR3 DNA. The D gene is left open where the match is weak. The listing skips clone size in some rows; elsewhere it reads once, few, many or a size class.

- - TRBJ2-6 TRBV19 CASRSRRGAPGANVLTF TGTGCCAGTAGATCCCGCCGCGGCGCCCCTGGGGCCAACGTCCTGACTTTC
once - TRBJ2-5 TRBV28 CASSSAQGKETQYF TGTGCCAGCAGTTCAGCACAGGGAAAAGAGACCCAGTACTTC
- - TRBJ2-5 TRBV6-5 CASSYPGGETQYF TGTGCCAGCAGTTACCCCGGCGGAGAGACCCAGTACTTC
- TRBD2 TRBJ2-3 TRBV6-5 CASRPLTSGESTQYF TGTGCCAGCAGACCCCTAACTAGCGGGGAAAGTACGCAGTATTTT
- TRBD1 TRBJ1-1 TRBV2 CASSGPGQGVSAFF TGTGCCAGCAGTGGCCCGGGACAGGGGGTCTCGGCTTTCTTT
- - TRBJ2-7 TRBV13 CASSAPALRGSTPYEQYF TGTGCCAGCAGCGCCCCAGCCCTCAGGGGTAGTACCCCCTACGAGCAGTACTTC
once TRBD1 TRBJ2-1 TRBV5-1 CASNQGAMAGSGEQFF TGCGCCAGCAATCAGGGGGCTATGGCGGGGTCGGGAGAGCAGTTCTTC
- - TRBJ1-4 TRBV6-5 CASSYYLNEKLFF TGTGCCAGCAGTTACTATCTGAATGAAAAACTGTTTTTT
- TRBD1 TRBJ2-7 TRBV5-1 CASSDLTGGQSYEQYF TGCGCCAGCAGCGACCTGACAGGGGGGCAGTCCTACGAGCAGTACTTC
- - TRBJ2-7 TRBV6-7 CASSYLQYYEQYF TGTGCCAGCAGTTACCTACAGTACTACGAGCAGTACTTC
- - TRBJ2-7 TRBV4-1 CASSRQEGVRAEQYF TGCGCCAGCAGCCGACAAGAGGGGGTTAGGGCAGAGCAGTACTTC
few TRBD1 TRBJ2-7 TRBV7-8 CASSLLWTGNYEQYF TGTGCCAGCAGCCTCCTCTGGACAGGGAACTACGAGCAGTACTTC
once - TRBJ1-5 TRBV24-1 CATSDPRGLPGQPQHF TGTGCCACCAGTGATCCCAGGGGCCTCCCGGGTCAGCCCCAGCATTTT
- TRBD2 TRBJ2-5 TRBV10-1 CASSLGLAGKQETQYF TGCGCCAGCAGTCTGGGACTAGCGGGGAAACAAGAGACCCAGTACTTC
- - TRBJ2-7 TRBV7-9 CASSLRGNYEQYF TGTGCCAGCAGCTTACGCGGAAATTACGAGCAGTACTTC
few TRBD1 TRBJ1-1 TRBV19 CASRYRGNTEAFF TGTGCCAGTCGATACAGGGGAAACACTGAAGCTTTCTTT
- - TRBJ2-3 TRBV12-3/TRBV12-4 CASSYSSADTQYF TGTGCCAGCAGTTACTCATCCGCAGATACGCAGTATTTT
- - TRBJ1-4 TRBV10-1 CASSPAGTNEKLFF TGCGCCAGCAGTCCCGCGGGAACTAATGAAAAACTGTTTTTT
- - TRBJ2-2 TRBV9 CASSPRTRTGELFF TGTGCCAGCAGCCCGCGGACTCGCACCGGGGAGCTGTTTTTT
- - TRBJ2-7 TRBV28 CASSITYEQYF TGTGCCAGCAGTATAACCTACGAGCAGTACTTC
- TRBD2 TRBJ2-5 TRBV19 CASSIGGGVGETQYF TGTGCCAGTAGTATAGGCGGGGGGGTAGGAGAGACCCAGTACTTC
- - TRBJ2-5 TRBV5-1 CASSLAAETQYF TGCGCCAGCAGCTTGGCCGCGGAGACCCAGTACTTC
once - TRBJ1-2 TRBV5-1 CASSQSLSNYGYTF TGCGCCAGCAGCCAGTCTCTGTCTAACTATGGCTACACCTTC
few - TRBJ1-4 TRBV10-1 CASSEIQGDPTNEKLFF TGCGCCAGCAGTGAGATCCAAGGGGATCCGACTAATGAAAAACTGTTTTTT
- - TRBJ1-1 TRBV9 CASSARGTEAFF TGTGCCAGCAGCGCGAGGGGGACTGAAGCTTTCTTT
few TRBD1 TRBJ1-5 TRBV28 CASSKQGQPQHF TGTGCCAGCAGTAAACAGGGGCAGCCCCAGCATTTT
few - TRBJ2-2 TRBV27 CASSPRETGELFF TGTGCCAGCAGTCCCCGAGAAACCGGGGAGCTGTTTTTT
- TRBD2 TRBJ2-5 TRBV9 CASSVVAGGLETQYF TGTGCCAGCAGCGTAGTAGCGGGGGGGCTGGAGACCCAGTACTTC
- TRBD2 TRBJ2-2 TRBV5-1 CASSLDLAGGTGELFF TGCGCCAGCAGCTTGGATCTAGCGGGGGGCACCGGGGAGCTGTTTTTT
- TRBD2 TRBJ2-1 TRBV5-5 CASSFSSTGLGEQFF TGTGCCAGCAGCTTTTCATCAACAGGACTAGGTGAGCAGTTCTTC
- TRBD1 TRBJ1-5 TRBV28 CASSSIRDRGLDNQPQHF TGTGCCAGCAGTTCGATCCGGGACAGGGGTTTAGACAATCAGCCCCAGCATTTT
- TRBD2 TRBJ2-2 TRBV19 CASINLGGRATGELFF TGTGCCAGTATCAATCTGGGCGGGAGGGCCACCGGGGAGCTGTTTTTT
many TRBD2 TRBJ2-2 TRBV5-4 CASSQRSGRQIGELFF TGTGCCAGCAGCCAACGCTCCGGGAGGCAAATCGGGGAGCTGTTTTTT
- - TRBJ2-7 TRBV6-1 CASSEMAPRYEQYF TGTGCCAGCAGTGAGATGGCCCCCCGCTACGAGCAGTACTTC
- TRBD1 TRBJ1-3 TRBV7-3 CASSPGQTGTIYF TGTGCCAGCAGCCCGGGACAGACGGGCACCATATATTTT
- TRBD1 TRBJ2-7 TRBV2 CASGQVYEQYF TGTGCCAGCGGACAGGTTTACGAGCAGTACTTC
once TRBD1 TRBJ2-5 TRBV19 CASTRTGVETQYF TGTGCCAGTACCCGGACAGGGGTAGAGACCCAGTACTTC